A selection of T cell receptor beta chains follows, all from one sample in a study of blood T cell repertoires in COVID-19. Data came from immunoSEQ multiplex PCR; TCRdb stores just in-frame clones and leaves some out. The data contain around 99,000 clones, approximately 88% of them singletons. The sequenced sample was peripheral blood. Receptors originate from a man aged 45-65 years with active or convalescent COVID-19. Both conserved end residues are part of each CDR3. D genes are given only for firm matches. Size tells how often a clone was seen (once, few, many) or the class of an expanded clone, and some rows leave it out.

J gene | V gene | D gene | clone size | CDR3 DNA | CDR3 protein
TRBJ2-7 | TRBV29-1 | NA | NA | TGCAGCGTTGAAGATCAGGGTGGGTACGAGCAGTACTTC | CSVEDQGGYEQYF
TRBJ1-3 | TRBV6-5 | NA | NA | TGTGCCAGCATAGACGAGGGCCTCTCTGGAAACACCATATATTTT | CASIDEGLSGNTIYF
TRBJ1-2 | TRBV19 | TRBD1 | NA | TGTGCCAGTAGTATCCCCCCAGGGGGCGGGCCTGTTGGCTACACCTTC | CASSIPPGGGPVGYTF
TRBJ1-4 | TRBV2 | NA | NA | TGTGCCAGCAGTCGACAGCCCTCAACTAATGAAAAACTGTTTTTT | CASSRQPSTNEKLFF
TRBJ1-2 | TRBV7-2 | TRBD1 | NA | TGTGCCAGCAGCTTAAGACTGGCAGGGGGACGCGACTATGGCTACACCTTC | CASSLRLAGGRDYGYTF
TRBJ2-1 | TRBV29-1 | TRBD2 | NA | TGCAGCGTAGAACGTAGCGGGACTGAGCAGTTCTTC | CSVERSGTEQFF
TRBJ1-3 | TRBV30 | NA | NA | TGTGCCTGGAGTGTTTCAGGGCCTGGAAACACCATATATTTT | CAWSVSGPGNTIYF
TRBJ1-5 | TRBV5-6 | TRBD1 | NA | TGTGCCAGCAGCTTGTTGACAGGGGGCAATCAGCCCCAGCATTTT | CASSLLTGGNQPQHF
TRBJ2-7 | TRBV25-1 | TRBD2 | NA | TGTGCCAGCAGTCGGGGACTAGCGGGAGGAGGCGAGCAGTACTTC | CASSRGLAGGGEQYF
TRBJ1-3 | TRBV5-4 | NA | NA | TGTGCCAGCAGCCGTCAGGGTGCCACCATATATTTT | CASSRQGATIYF
TRBJ1-4 | TRBV19 | TRBD1 | NA | TGTGCCAGTAGCCGACAGGGACAGGGCGGCGAAAAACTGTTTTTT | CASSRQGQGGEKLFF
TRBJ1-2 | TRBV15 | TRBD1 | NA | TGTGCCACCAGCGGAAACCCACAGGGGGCCTTTGGCTACACCTTC | CATSGNPQGAFGYTF
TRBJ2-3 | TRBV28 | TRBD2 | NA | TGTGCCAGCAGTTCCTTTTGGGCTAGCGGGAGGGCCCATGATATCACAGATACGCAGTATTTT | CASSSFWASGRAHDITDTQYF
TRBJ2-1 | TRBV7-2 | TRBD2 | NA | TGTGCCAGCAGCCTACCGGGACTAGCTGTAGGAGATGAGCAGTTCTTC | CASSLPGLAVGDEQFF
TRBJ1-1 | TRBV9 | TRBD1 | NA | TGTGCCAGCAGCAAACTTGACAGGGACACTGAAGCTTTCTTT | CASSKLDRDTEAFF
TRBJ2-7 | TRBV18 | NA | once | TGTGCCAGCTCACCTAGGGACATTCCCTACCCTGAGCGGTACTTC | CASSPRDIPYPERYF
TRBJ1-5 | TRBV6-6 | NA | once | TGTGCCAGCAGTTACTCCGTACTCACAGATCAGCCCCAGCATTTT | CASSYSVLTDQPQHF
TRBJ1-2 | TRBV7-2 | NA | NA | TGTGCCAGCAGCTCATCGGGGGGCTATGGCTACACCTTC | CASSSSGGYGYTF
TRBJ1-2 | TRBV29-1 | NA | NA | TGCAGCGTTGAAAAGGGAGCGCGCTATGGCTACACCTTC | CSVEKGARYGYTF
TRBJ2-2 | TRBV9 | NA | NA | TGTGCCAGCAGCGTAGGTAGAACCGGGGAGCTGTTTTTT | CASSVGRTGELFF
TRBJ1-4 | TRBV7-9 | NA | NA | TGTGCCAGCAGCTTAGTGGTGCCGGAACTGTTTTTT | CASSLVVPELFF
TRBJ2-7 | TRBV19 | NA | NA | TGTGCCAGTAGTACCACAGGGTCCCTCTCCTACGAGCAGTACTTC | CASSTTGSLSYEQYF
TRBJ2-2 | TRBV6-5 | NA | NA | TGTGCCAGCAGTCCCCCCGGGGTGCCCGGGGAGCTGTTTTTT | CASSPPGVPGELFF
TRBJ1-1 | TRBV28 | TRBD1 | NA | TGTGCCAGCAGTTCCGGGACAGGGGGCGGGGGTACTGAAGCTTTCTTT | CASSSGTGGGGTEAFF
TRBJ2-5 | TRBV4-1 | NA | NA | TGCGCCAGCAGCCAAGTGACAGGGACCCAGTACTTC | CASSQVTGTQYF
TRBJ2-1 | TRBV18 | NA | NA | TGTGCCAGCTCACCACCAAATATACAGGTGGGGAAGCAGTTCTTC | CASSPPNIQVGKQFF
TRBJ2-2 | TRBV24-1 | TRBD1 | NA | TGTGCCACCAGAAGGACAGGGGATGGGATCACCGGGGAGCTGTTTTTT | CATRRTGDGITGELFF
TRBJ2-1 | TRBV6-5 | NA | NA | TGTGCCAGCACTCCTCCGGGGTCCTACAATGAGCAGTTCTTC | CASTPPGSYNEQFF
TRBJ2-3 | TRBV6-1 | TRBD2 | NA | TGTGCCAGCAGTGAAGCGGGGGGACTAGGGGCAGATACGCAGTATTTT | CASSEAGGLGADTQYF
TRBJ2-7 | TRBV7-9 | TRBD2 | few | TGTGCCAGCAGCTCCCGGACTAGCCCGCGGGAGCAGTACTTC | CASSSRTSPREQYF
TRBJ1-4 | TRBV7-6 | NA | once | TGTGCCAGCAGCTTAAATAAGGGGCAGGATGAAAAACTGTTTTTT | CASSLNKGQDEKLFF
TRBJ2-3 | TRBV10-3 | NA | NA | TGTGCCATCAGTGAAAAAGCTGAATTGAGCACAGATACGCAGTATTTT | CAISEKAELSTDTQYF
TRBJ2-7 | TRBV6-1 | NA | few | TGTGCCAGCAGTGAATTGGTAGGGGACTCCTACGAGCAGTACTTC | CASSELVGDSYEQYF
TRBJ2-7 | TRBV19 | TRBD1 | NA | TGTGCCAGTAGTATCGGACAGGGCTATGAGCAGTACTTC | CASSIGQGYEQYF
TRBJ2-3 | TRBV27 | NA | NA | TGTGCCAGCAGCTCTTCTTCGGGGTGGGATACGCAGTATTTT | CASSSSSGWDTQYF
TRBJ2-3 | TRBV2 | NA | few | TGTGCCAGCAGTCCCCCCCTCACTTATACGCAGTATTTT | CASSPPLTYTQYF
TRBJ1-6 | TRBV4-3 | NA | NA | TGCGCCAGCAGCCAAGAACAGTATAATTCACCCCTCCACTTT | CASSQEQYNSPLHF
TRBJ2-7 | TRBV5-6 | TRBD1 | NA | TGTGCCAGCAGCCAGTGGGGGGACAGGGCAGGGAGGGAGCAGTACTTC | CASSQWGDRAGREQYF
TRBJ1-1 | TRBV3-1/TRBV3-2 | NA | NA | TGTGCCAGCAGCCTTATGAACACTGAAGCTTTCTTT | CASSLMNTEAFF
TRBJ2-7 | TRBV3-1/TRBV3-2 | NA | NA | TGTGCCAGCAGCCAAGGGACTCTTAGCTCCTACGAGCAGTACTTC | CASSQGTLSSYEQYF
TRBJ2-4 | TRBV20-1 | NA | NA | TGCAGTGCAAGTCCTTCGGCCAAAAACATTCAGTACTTC | CSASPSAKNIQYF
TRBJ2-4 | TRBV19 | TRBD1 | NA | TGTGCCAGTAGCTTACGAACCGGGACAGGGAAGGACATTCAGTACTTC | CASSLRTGTGKDIQYF
TRBJ2-6 | TRBV3-1/TRBV3-2 | NA | few | TGTGCCAGCAGCCAAGGACTGCTCTCTGGGGCCAACGTCCTGACTTTC | CASSQGLLSGANVLTF
TRBJ2-3 | TRBV6-5 | NA | NA | TGTGCCAGCAGAGGACTATATGGTTGGGATACGCAGTATTTT | CASRGLYGWDTQYF
TRBJ1-3 | TRBV19 | TRBD1 | NA | TGTGCCAGTACTCCCGGACAGGGCAATGGAAACACCATATATTTT | CASTPGQGNGNTIYF
TRBJ1-2 | TRBV3-1/TRBV3-2 | TRBD1 | once | TGTGCCAGCAGCCAAGGAGAGGGACAGGGGTCCTATGGCTACACCTTC | CASSQGEGQGSYGYTF
TRBJ2-5 | TRBV6-6 | NA | NA | TGTGCCAGCAGTTACAGGGACTGGGAAGAGACCCAGTACTTC | CASSYRDWEETQYF
TRBJ1-5 | TRBV30 | TRBD1 | once | TGTGCCTGGAGCGGGACAGGCGTCCTCGGGTCCCAGCATTTT | CAWSGTGVLGSQHF
TRBJ1-1 | TRBV10-3 | TRBD1 | NA | TGTGCCATCAGTGATCCTCAGGGGGCGAAGGGCACTGAAGCTTTCTTT | CAISDPQGAKGTEAFF
TRBJ1-4 | TRBV18 | NA | NA | TGTGCCAGCTCGCTCCTCCCGCCGGGAGATGAAAAACTGTTTTTT | CASSLLPPGDEKLFF
TRBJ1-6 | TRBV19 | NA | NA | TGTGCCAGTAGTATCCGACAGCCCTATAATTCACCCCTCCACTTT | CASSIRQPYNSPLHF
TRBJ1-4 | TRBV6-1 | TRBD1 | NA | TGTGCCAGCAGTGAAGCTTGGGGACAGGCTAATGAAAAACTGTTTTTT | CASSEAWGQANEKLFF
TRBJ1-2 | TRBV19 | TRBD1 | once | TGTGCCAGTAGTACTCCCTTTAAGGGGGCGCGGGGCTACACCTTC | CASSTPFKGARGYTF
TRBJ2-7 | TRBV10-3 | NA | few | TGTGCCATCAGTGATTCGTCGGCTAGCTGGCCCTACGAGCAGTACTTC | CAISDSSASWPYEQYF